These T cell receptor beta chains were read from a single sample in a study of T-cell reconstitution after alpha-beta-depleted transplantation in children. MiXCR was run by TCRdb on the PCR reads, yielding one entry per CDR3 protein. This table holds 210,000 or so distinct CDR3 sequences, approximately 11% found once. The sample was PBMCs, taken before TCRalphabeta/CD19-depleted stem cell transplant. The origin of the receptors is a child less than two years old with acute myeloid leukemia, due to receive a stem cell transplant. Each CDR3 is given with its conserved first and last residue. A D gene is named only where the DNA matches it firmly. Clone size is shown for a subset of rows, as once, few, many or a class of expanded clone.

CDR3aa: CSVEDPGTYGYTF
CDR3nt: TGCAGCGTTGAAGATCCCGGGACTTATGGCTACACCTTC
j_gene: TRBJ1-2
abundance: many
d_gene: NA
v_gene: TRBV29-1

CDR3aa: CATSDLKGPVDTQYF
CDR3nt: TGTGCCACCAGTGATTTGAAGGGACCCGTAGATACGCAGTATTTT
j_gene: TRBJ2-3
abundance: many
d_gene: NA
v_gene: TRBV24-1

CDR3aa: CASSQATSGSTDTQYF
CDR3nt: TGCGCCAGCAGCCAAGCGACTAGCGGGAGCACAGATACGCAGTATTTT
j_gene: TRBJ2-3
abundance: many
d_gene: TRBD2
v_gene: TRBV4-1

CDR3aa: CSARDPTSHMNTEAFF
CDR3nt: TGCAGTGCTAGAGATCCGACGAGCCACATGAACACTGAAGCTTTCTTT
j_gene: TRBJ1-1
abundance: many
d_gene: NA
v_gene: TRBV20-1

CDR3aa: CASSSGQGVYGYTF
CDR3nt: TGCGCCAGCAGCTCAGGACAGGGGGTCTATGGCTACACCTTC
j_gene: TRBJ1-2
abundance: many
d_gene: TRBD1
v_gene: TRBV5-1

CDR3aa: CSASGRRELSYNEQFF
CDR3nt: TGCAGTGCTAGCGGGAGGCGGGAGCTCTCCTACAATGAGCAGTTCTTC
j_gene: TRBJ2-1
abundance: few
d_gene: TRBD2
v_gene: TRBV20-1

CDR3aa: CASSLAGVTGYEQYF
CDR3nt: TGTGCCAGCAGCTTAGCAGGTGTTACGGGCTACGAGCAGTACTTC
j_gene: TRBJ2-7
abundance: many
d_gene: NA
v_gene: TRBV7-9

CDR3aa: CSARPLEGAGELFF
CDR3nt: TGCAGTGCGCGACCCTTAGAGGGAGCCGGGGAGCTGTTTTTT
j_gene: TRBJ2-2
abundance: many
d_gene: NA
v_gene: TRBV20-1

CDR3aa: CASSTRLSSYNEQFF
CDR3nt: TGTGCCAGCAGCACCCGACTTAGCTCCTACAATGAGCAGTTCTTC
j_gene: TRBJ2-1
abundance: NA
d_gene: NA
v_gene: TRBV7-2

CDR3aa: CATTGQGGDTQYF
CDR3nt: TGTGCCACCACCGGACAGGGGGGAGATACGCAGTATTTT
j_gene: TRBJ2-3
abundance: many
d_gene: TRBD1
v_gene: TRBV24-1

CDR3aa: CAISEGDSTKNIQYF
CDR3nt: TGTGCCATCAGTGAGGGCGACAGTACTAAAAACATTCAGTACTTC
j_gene: TRBJ2-4
abundance: many
d_gene: NA
v_gene: TRBV10-3

CDR3aa: CASKLAGGPGTGELFF
CDR3nt: TGTGCCAGTAAACTAGCGGGGGGGCCGGGCACCGGGGAGCTGTTTTTT
j_gene: TRBJ2-2
abundance: NA
d_gene: TRBD2
v_gene: TRBV19

CDR3aa: CASSPHPIPRGANYGYTF
CDR3nt: TGTGCCAGCAGTCCCCATCCGATACCGAGGGGGGCTAACTATGGCTACACCTTC
j_gene: TRBJ1-2
abundance: many
d_gene: NA
v_gene: TRBV28

CDR3aa: CSARGGLGHDNEQFF
CDR3nt: TGCAGTGCTAGAGGGGGACTGGGACACGACAATGAGCAGTTCTTC
j_gene: TRBJ2-1
abundance: many
d_gene: NA
v_gene: TRBV20-1

CDR3aa: CASSPARGGANEQFF
CDR3nt: TGTGCCAGCAGTCCGGCTCGCGGGGGGGCGAATGAGCAGTTCTTC
j_gene: TRBJ2-1
abundance: many
d_gene: TRBD2
v_gene: TRBV28

CDR3aa: CASRFRGDASGGTDTQYF
CDR3nt: TGTGCAAGTCGCTTCAGAGGGGACGCCTCTGGGGGCACAGATACGCAGTATTTT
j_gene: TRBJ2-3
abundance: NA
d_gene: NA
v_gene: TRBV12-2

CDR3aa: CASSMGVRDPPNDEFF
CDR3nt: TGTGCCAGTAGTATGGGTGTCCGGGACCCCCCGAATGATGAGTTCTTC
j_gene: TRBJ2-1
abundance: many
d_gene: NA
v_gene: TRBV19

CDR3aa: CASSIGGTVNSPLHF
CDR3nt: TGTGCCAGTAGTATAGGGGGGACAGTTAATTCACCCCTCCACTTT
j_gene: TRBJ1-6
abundance: NA
d_gene: TRBD1
v_gene: TRBV19

CDR3aa: CASSLGEGMRPAFF
CDR3nt: TGCGCCAGCAGCTTGGGGGAGGGCATGCGCCCGGCTTTCTTT
j_gene: TRBJ1-1
abundance: many
d_gene: NA
v_gene: TRBV5-1

CDR3aa: CASSLGGSSNQPQHF
CDR3nt: TGTGCCAGCAGTTTGGGGGGGTCTAGCAATCAGCCCCAGCATTTT
j_gene: TRBJ1-5
abundance: many
d_gene: NA
v_gene: TRBV12-3/TRBV12-4

CDR3aa: CASSLIVRANDEQFF
CDR3nt: TGCGCCAGCAGCTTGATTGTCCGGGCGAACGATGAGCAGTTCTTC
j_gene: TRBJ2-1
abundance: few
d_gene: NA
v_gene: TRBV5-1

CDR3aa: CASSLYSGNTIYF
CDR3nt: TGTGCCAGCAGCTTGTACTCTGGAAACACCATATATTTT
j_gene: TRBJ1-3
abundance: many
d_gene: NA
v_gene: TRBV5-4

CDR3aa: CASSVGSGSNEQYF
CDR3nt: TGTGCCAGCAGCGTAGGGAGCGGGAGTAACGAGCAGTACTTC
j_gene: TRBJ2-7
abundance: NA
d_gene: TRBD2
v_gene: TRBV9

CDR3aa: CASMTWSGTSKYNEQFF
CDR3nt: TGTGCCAGCATGACGTGGTCCGGGACGAGCAAGTACAATGAGCAGTTCTTC
j_gene: TRBJ2-1
abundance: few
d_gene: NA
v_gene: TRBV6-2/TRBV6-3

CDR3aa: CASSLASNGVFEQYF
CDR3nt: TGTGCCAGCAGCCTAGCCTCCAATGGCGTTTTTGAGCAGTACTTC
j_gene: TRBJ2-7
abundance: many
d_gene: NA
v_gene: TRBV7-9

CDR3aa: CASSLGGRGGNEKLFF
CDR3nt: TGTGCCAGCAGTTTAGGGGGGCGCGGGGGCAATGAAAAACTGTTTTTT
j_gene: TRBJ1-4
abundance: many
d_gene: NA
v_gene: TRBV12-3/TRBV12-4